A single T cell receptor beta chain is shown here with its context. Its antigen is undetermined. The data stem from a study of siplizumab effects on memory and regulatory T cells. The study's findings and limits: Naive T cells looked more diverse than memory cells and looked like major alloresponse contributors. Researchers did not confirm the suppressive function of proliferating Tregs from siplizumab cultures. Solely a minor proportion of alloreactive clones could be assigned to unstimulated subsets. Neither a naive nor a memory phenotype was assignable to roughly 80-95% of proliferating CD4+ or CD8+ clones.

The repertoire was sequenced with immunoSEQ multiplex PCR; TCRdb's copy has only in-frame clones and lacks some. The sample holds 85,000 to 120,000 clones, roughly 90% seen once. This CDR3 is 17 amino acids long. V lost 4 bases to trimming and J lost 4 bases, with 20 bases between them. CDR1 and CDR2 from the germline V gene are SGHTA and FQGNSA. The sample was CD4+ T cells sorted from blood. The TCR sequence derives from a human donor in good health. The J gene is TRBJ2-1, the V gene TRBV7-2; D perhaps matches TRBD2 (5 bases). CDR3 sequence: CASSSPGFGLLYNEQFF. In nucleotides, the CDR3 is TGTGCCAGCAGCTCACCCGGGTTTGGACTCCTATACAATGAGCAGTTCTTC.